The clone carrying this T cell receptor (beta chain) was seen a handful of times. What it binds is not known. A read error may account for a junction end that differs from germline. Amplification of TCR beta CDR3 regions was performed using RNA transcripts as template. HTBI primers drove first-round RT-PCR of the TCR CDR3. TCRdb independently ran MiXCR on the multiplex PCR reads; one entry per CDR3 protein. Here the sample spans about 340,000 distinct CDR3 sequences, 15% to 20% being singletons. This sample stems from a study of T cells in Graves' hyperthyroidism and ophthalmopathy. The study's findings and limits: It was a median about seven months before onset that the model predicted ophthalmopathy. Within blood appeared most thyroid clonotypes that had expanded above 0.001.

Exclusion of patients followed from uncontrolled infection, other autoimmune disease, pregnancy or lactation. Clinical symptoms, serum thyroxine and TRAb, thyroid ultrasound and orbital computed tomography were used for the diagnoses. The germline CDR1 and CDR2 sequences are LGHDT and YNNKEL (reference sequence). CDR3 length: 15 residues. The chain is built from TRBV3-1 and TRBJ2-6, with D unresolved. Source material: blood. The receptor was isolated from a woman aged 45-65 years with Graves' hyperthyroidism. The DNA of the CDR3 is TGTGCCAGCAGCCAGGATCATTCTGGGACCAACGTCCTGACTTTC. Translation: CASSQDHSGTNVLTF. The full variable domain, with the rest looked up from reference TRBV3-1 and TRBJ2-6, is DTAVSQTPKYLVTQMGNDKSIKCEQNLGHDTMYWYKQDSKKFLKIMFSYNNKELIINETVPNRFSPKSPDKAHLNLHINSLELGDSAVYFCASSQDHSGTNVLTFGAGSRLTVL.